Below, 7 T cell receptor beta chains from the same sample are listed, as sequenced in a study of cytomegalovirus exposure and HLA in healthy donors. Only in-frame clones appear in the TCRdb table, and some are missing; sequencing was by immunoSEQ multiplex PCR. This table has under 150,000 clones, roughly four fifths appearing once. The sample consisted of PBMCs. These receptors came from a woman in her 30s in good health and CMV-seronegative.

The V and J genes are TRBV7-2 and TRBJ1-1; D possibly corresponds to TRBD1 (5 bases). Germline V CDR1 and CDR2: SGHTA, FQGNSA. The CDR3 consists of 12 residues. With 4 bases removed from V and 6 bases from J, the gap between germline ends came to 9 bases. CDR3 nucleotides: TGTGCCAGCAGCTACCGGGACTCTGAAGCTTTCTTT. Translating it yields CASSYRDSEAFF.

The J gene is TRBJ1-5, the V gene TRBV6-5; 7 nucleotides align to TRBD1. The CDR3 extends over 14 amino acids. Germline-derived CDR1 and CDR2 are MNHEY and SVGAGI. The V segment lost 2 bases and the J segment 6 bases; nucleotides outside the gene matches: 4. CDR3 in DNA: TGTGCCAGCAGTTACAGGGGGCACGGTCAGCCCCAGCATTTT. The encoded protein is CASSYRGHGQPQHF.

The chain uses TRBV13 and TRBJ2-5, with D hard to call. Germline CDR1 reads PRHDT; CDR2 reads FYEKMQ (reference sequence). CDR3 length equals 11 residues. Trimming took off 5 bases at V and 7 bases at J, with 8 bases between the two ends. The CDR3 spells CASSQGGTQYF. In DNA form, the CDR3 reads TGTGCCAGCAGCCAAGGCGGGACCCAGTACTTC.

In this sample, this clone turned up once. V is TRBV5-1 and J is TRBJ2-1; D may be TRBD2 (5 bases). CDR1 and CDR2 (germline): SGHRS, YFSETQ. The CDR3 sequence is 14 residues long. V shed 3 bases and J shed 9 bases, with 16 bases lying between them. This CDR3 is CASSSESFSVEQFF. Here the CDR3 DNA reads TGCGCCAGCAGCTCGGAGAGCTTTAGCGTTGAGCAGTTCTTC.

The chain combines TRBV9 with TRBJ2-1; tentative D call: TRBD2 (7 bases). Trimming shortened V by 4 bases and J by 4 bases, and 15 bases separated the two germline ends. Germline V gene sequence: CDR1 SGDLS, CDR2 YYNGEE. The CDR3 extends over 15 amino acids. The CDR3 nucleotides read TGTGCCAGCAGCCGTGGGGGGGCCCCTTACAATGAGCAGTTCTTC. Translated, it gives CASSRGGAPYNEQFF. Full variable domain (rest looked up from reference TRBV9 and TRBJ2-1): DSGVTQTPKHLITATGQRVTLRCSPRSGDLSVYWYQQSLDQGLQFLIQYYNGEERAKGNILERFSAQQFPDLHSELNLSSLELGDSALYFCASSRGGAPYNEQFFGPGTRLTVL.

The genes are TRBV9 and TRBJ2-5, with D possibly TRBD1 on 6 matching bases. The CDR3 consists of 15 residues. The V end lost 1 base, the J end lost 2 bases, and 12 bases lay between the germline ends. CDR1 is SGDLS and CDR2 is YYNGEE in the germline V gene. The CDR3 reads CASSVSGQPQETQYF. The CDR3 DNA is TGTGCCAGCAGCGTAAGCGGACAGCCACAAGAGACCCAGTACTTC.

V gene TRBV28 combines with J gene TRBJ2-4; possible D gene TRBD1, 5 bases. This CDR3 has 13 residues. Germline lookup yields CDR1 MDHEN and CDR2 SYDVKM. V lost 3 bases, J lost 3 bases, and 6 bases lay in between. This CDR3 is CASSFRVKNIQYF. CDR3 DNA: TGTGCCAGCAGTTTCAGGGTCAAAAACATTCAGTACTTC.